The entry that follows covers one T cell receptor beta chain sequence. These data originate in a study of T cells in Graves' hyperthyroidism and ophthalmopathy. Using RNA transcripts as the source, TCR beta CDR3 regions were amplified. First-round RT-PCR targeting the TCR CDR3 was performed with the HTBI primer set. TCRdb used MiXCR to reprocess the multiplex PCR reads, holding one entry per CDR3 protein. The sample has roughly 650,000 distinct CDR3 sequences, approximately 16% seen once. Any patient presenting with uncontrolled infection, other autoimmune disease, pregnancy or lactation was left out. Diagnosis relied on clinical symptoms, serum thyroxine and TRAb, thyroid ultrasound and orbital computed tomography. PBMCs stemmed from around 10 ml fresh peripheral blood. CDR1 is SQVTM, CDR2 ANQGSEA, per germline. The CDR3 spans 13 residues. Trimming removed 0 bases from V and 8 bases from J; junction bases left unmatched: 6.

The sequence derives from a woman aged 40 to 50 with Graves' ophthalmopathy. The sample was blood. This chain links TRBV29-1 with TRBJ1-2; 7 bases fit TRBD1. In DNA form, the CDR3 reads TGCAGCGTTGAAGATAGGGGACAGACCGGCTACACCTTC. Its translation is CSVEDRGQTGYTF.